This TCR beta chain derives from a study of metastatic and nonmetastatic thyroid tumors. This clone was found a few times. None of the patients had undergone any treatment ahead of thyroid surgery. The germline V gene has CDR1 SGHTA and CDR2 FQGNSA. This CDR3 has 12 amino acids. V dropped 8 bases and J dropped 2 bases, with 8 bases sitting between them. As processed by the authors: Clinicopathological groups of papillary thyroid cancer showed CDR3 differences that were used to build a distant-metastasis classifier. TCRdb reprocessed the PCR reads using MiXCR. The V and J calls were determined by TCRdb, not by the authors. The sample consists of some 31,000 clones, approximately 19% of them appearing once.

The TCR sequence derives from a female donor with papillary thyroid cancer or a benign thyroid nodule (not recorded which). Some clones in this sample may be carry-over from other donors' samples. Sequencing used blood. The chain joins TRBV7-2 to TRBJ2-3; D unclear. DNA of the CDR3: TGTGCCAGCGCCAGAATCACAGATACGCAGTATTTT. It encodes CASARITDTQYF.